Listed here are 29 T cell receptor beta chains from one sample, sequenced in a study of response to subunit inactivated influenza vaccine. TCRdb reprocessed the RT-PCR reads via MiXCR and lists one record per CDR3 protein. The sample yields hundreds of thousands of distinct CDR3 sequences, about 8% seen once. Here the sequenced sample was PBMCs from blood, taken 23 to 25 months after vaccination. The receptor set was obtained from a man aged 45 to 75 who received an inactivated influenza vaccine.

This clonotype has just a few counts. The genes are TRBV7-2 and TRBJ1-5; D remains ambiguous. This CDR3 spans 15 amino acids. Germline V gene lookup returns CDR1 SGHTA and CDR2 FQGNSA. V lost 1 base to trimming and J lost 2 bases, with 9 bases between them. The CDR3 DNA reads as TGTGCCAGCAGCTTAGGGGCTCCTGGCAATCAGCCCCAGCATTTT. Translated, it gives CASSLGAPGNQPQHF.

The table lists this clonotype with a few counts. The V and J genes are TRBV6-1 and TRBJ1-2, with 7 bases fitting TRBD1. Germline values: CDR1 MNHNS, CDR2 SASEGT. The CDR3 loop spans 15 amino acids. The junction had 12 bases not matched to a gene; V was cut back by 6 bases and J by 5 bases. The CDR3 spells CASSETQGSGYGYTF. The CDR3 DNA reads TGTGCCAGCAGCGAAACACAGGGGTCAGGTTATGGCTACACCTTC.

This chain joins TRBV20-1 and TRBJ2-7, with TRBD1 matching over 7 bases. The CDR3 consists of 13 residues. In germline, CDR1 is DFQATT, CDR2 SNEGSKA (reference sequence). The ends lost 6 bases at V and 5 bases at J; junction bases unmatched: 10. The CDR3 DNA sequence: TGCAGTGCACGGACCGACAGGGTCCACGAGCAGTACTTC. It yields the protein CSARTDRVHEQYF.

This clonotype was counted at least ten times. V gene TRBV10-2 combines with J gene TRBJ2-7, with D maybe TRBD1 (6 bases). V was trimmed by 7 bases and J by 3 bases, leaving 16 bases between them. The germline CDR1 and CDR2 sequences are WSHSY and SAAADI. The CDR3 sequence is 14 residues long. CDR3 nucleotides: TGCGCCAGCATGAACCCAGGGGAGAGCTACGAGCAGTACTTC. It yields the protein CASMNPGESYEQYF.

This clonotype was found many times. The V gene is TRBV3-1, the J gene TRBJ2-7; D unresolved. This CDR3 has 13 amino acids. With 1 base removed from V and 3 bases from J, the gap between germline ends came to 7 bases. Germline V lookup: CDR1 LGHDT, CDR2 YNNKEL (reference sequence). The CDR3 here is CASSQVSDYEQYF. CDR3 nucleotide sequence: TGTGCCAGCAGCCAAGTCAGTGACTACGAGCAGTACTTC.

The V and J genes are TRBV5-1 and TRBJ2-5; 9 nucleotides agree with TRBD1. V lost 2 bases, J lost 1 base, and 3 bases stayed unmatched. The CDR3 contains 15 residues. The V gene's germline CDR1 is SGHRS and CDR2 YFSETQ. CDR3 protein: CASSFQTGGQETQYF. The CDR3 nucleotides read TGCGCCAGCAGCTTTCAGACAGGGGGCCAAGAGACCCAGTACTTC. Full variable domain (outside the CDR3, taken from reference TRBV5-1 and TRBJ2-5): KAGVTQTPRYLIKTRGQQVTLSCSPISGHRSVSWYQQTPGQGLQFLFEYFSETQRNKGNFPGRFSGRQFSNSRSEMNVSTLELGDSALYLCASSFQTGGQETQYFGPGTRLLVL.

In this sample, this clonotype turned up many times. The rearrangement joins TRBV5-1 to TRBJ1-1; 7 nucleotides align to TRBD1. This CDR3 comprises 15 residues. With V trimmed by 0 bases and J by 0 bases, 2 bases remained unmatched. In germline, CDR1 is SGHRS, CDR2 YFSETQ. The CDR3 protein is CASSLGDSLNTEAFF. CDR3 in DNA: TGCGCCAGCAGCTTGGGGGACAGTTTGAACACTGAAGCTTTCTTT. Full variable domain (remainder filled in from reference TRBV5-1 and TRBJ1-1): KAGVTQTPRYLIKTRGQQVTLSCSPISGHRSVSWYQQTPGQGLQFLFEYFSETQRNKGNFPGRFSGRQFSNSRSEMNVSTLELGDSALYLCASSLGDSLNTEAFFGQGTRLTVV.

The V and J genes are TRBV19 and TRBJ1-1; D not resolved. CDR1 and CDR2 (germline): LNHDA, SQIVND (reference sequence). The V end lost 0 bases, the J end lost 10 bases, and 0 bases lay between the germline ends. The CDR3 contains 9 residues. The CDR3 nucleotides read TGTGCCAGTAGTATAGAAGCTTTCTTT. Translating gives CASSIEAFF.

On this clonotype itself: Being one base from a much bigger clone, this may be a read error. V and J are TRBV5-5 and TRBJ2-2; tentatively, D is TRBD1 or TRBD2 (5 bases each). Per germline, CDR1 SGHKS and CDR2 YYEKEE (reference sequence). The V and J ends lost 1 base and 6 bases respectively, with 7 bases between them. CDR3 length: 13 residues. The CDR3 DNA is TGTGCCAGCAGCTTGTGGGGGTCCGGGGAGCTGTTTTTT. This translates into CASSLWGSGELFF.

This clonotype was detected only a few times. This chain joins TRBV9 and TRBJ1-3; possible D gene TRBD1, 5 bases. CDR1 and CDR2 from the germline V gene are SGDLS and YYNGEE. This CDR3 contains 16 residues. Trimming took off 0 bases at V and 1 base at J, with 11 bases between the two ends. DNA for the CDR3: TGTGCCAGCAGCGTAGAGCAGGGCCTATCTGGAAACACCATATATTTT. As protein: CASSVEQGLSGNTIYF.

This clonotype has a handful of counts. The chain links TRBV5-1 to TRBJ1-1, with D perhaps matching TRBD1 (6 bases). V lost 0 bases and J 11 bases, leaving 11 bases between the germline ends. Germline V lookup: CDR1 SGHRS, CDR2 YFSETQ. The length of the CDR3 is 12 residues. The chain's CDR3 is CASSLGAGVAFF. The DNA of the CDR3 is TGCGCCAGCAGCTTGGGGGCAGGGGTCGCTTTCTTT.

The gene calls are TRBV25-1 and TRBJ1-3; no firm D call. Germline V CDR1 and CDR2: MGHDK, SYGVNS. The CDR3 consists of 14 residues. The V and J ends lost 3 bases and 2 bases respectively, with 8 bases between them. The CDR3: CASSDYGPGNTIYF. The CDR3 bases are TGTGCCAGCAGTGATTACGGGCCTGGAAACACCATATATTTT.

This clonotype has ten or more counts. The V and J genes are TRBV5-6 and TRBJ2-1; the D gene could be TRBD1 or TRBD2 (7 bases each). CDR3 length equals 13 residues. V lost 9 bases and J 7 bases, leaving 17 bases between the germline ends. Germline loops: CDR1 SGHDT, CDR2 YYEEEE. DNA for the CDR3: TGTGCCACCGACAGACAGGGAGGGAATGAGCAGTTCTTC. Its translation is CATDRQGGNEQFF. Full variable domain (remainder filled in from reference TRBV5-6 and TRBJ2-1): DAGVTQSPTHLIKTRGQQVTLRCSPKSGHDTVSWYQQALGQGPQFIFQYYEEEERQRGNFPDRFSGHQFPNYSSELNVNALLLGDSALYLCATDRQGGNEQFFGPGTRLTVL.

This clonotype has at least ten counts. This rearrangement joins TRBV12-3 or TRBV12-4 to TRBJ2-7; no clear D gene. The germline V and J ends were trimmed by 2 bases and 2 bases, with 10 bases remaining between them. There are 14 residues in the CDR3. The CDR3 loop is CASSLRAETYEQYF. Here the CDR3 DNA reads TGTGCCAGCAGTTTAAGGGCGGAGACCTACGAGCAGTACTTC.

The rearrangement uses TRBV19 and TRBJ1-5; 9 positions match TRBD1. With 7 bases clipped from V and 2 bases from J, the junction kept 12 bases outside the gene matches. Germline loops: CDR1 LNHDA, CDR2 SQIVND (reference sequence). The CDR3 spans 17 residues. The CDR3 DNA is TGTGCCAGTACCCGGGACAGGGCGGCTATAGGCAATCAGCCCCAGCATTTT. This encodes CASTRDRAAIGNQPQHF. The whole variable domain, filled in from reference TRBV19 and TRBJ1-5, reads DGGITQSPKYLFRKEGQNVTLSCEQNLNHDAMYWYRQDPGQGLRLIYYSQIVNDFQKGDIAEGYSVSREKKESFPLTVTSAQKNPTAFYLCASTRDRAAIGNQPQHFGDGTRLSIL.

The chain links TRBV5-1 to TRBJ2-6, with a tentative D call TRBD1 (7 bases). This CDR3 spans 16 amino acids. Germline CDR1 SGHRS, CDR2 YFSETQ. Trimming stripped 5 bases from V and 0 bases from J, with 12 bases between. CDR3 coding DNA: TGCGCCAGCAGTTACAGGGGACTCTCTGGGGCCAACGTCCTGACTTTC. This sequence encodes CASSYRGLSGANVLTF.

The chain links TRBV2 to TRBJ2-7, with D possibly matching TRBD2 (5 bases). The CDR3 contains 14 residues. Deletions cut 7 bases from V and 2 bases from J, with 15 bases between. Germline values: CDR1 SNHLY, CDR2 FYNNEI. The CDR3: CASTGMVMAYEQYF. The CDR3 DNA reads TGTGCCAGCACCGGGATGGTCATGGCCTACGAGCAGTACTTC.

The genes are TRBV20-1 and TRBJ2-3; D gene unclear. In germline, CDR1 is DFQATT, CDR2 SNEGSKA (reference sequence). The CDR3 consists of 13 residues. V gave up 2 bases and J gave up 4 bases, with 10 bases separating them. The CDR3, as DNA: TGCAGTGCTAGATACCAGTGGGCAGATACGCAGTATTTT. It translates to CSARYQWADTQYF.

The chain has TRBV9 and TRBJ2-3; tentative D call: TRBD1 (6 bases). This CDR3 is 14 amino acids long. CDR1 and CDR2 from the germline V gene are SGDLS and YYNGEE. The germline V and J ends were trimmed by 2 bases and 2 bases, with 9 bases remaining between them. The CDR3 sequence is CASSVGQYTDTQYF. The CDR3 region has the DNA TGTGCCAGCAGCGTTGGACAGTACACAGATACGCAGTATTTT.

The chain joins TRBV29-1 to TRBJ1-5, with 7 bases aligning to TRBD1. CDR3 length equals 14 residues. V lost 6 bases and J lost 2; bases outside the gene matches: 7. Germline CDR1 SQVTM, CDR2 ANQGSEA. The CDR3 sequence: CSVSGGAGNQPQHF. The DNA of the CDR3 is TGCAGCGTATCAGGGGGGGCGGGCAATCAGCCCCAGCATTTT. The full variable domain, completed using reference TRBV29-1 and TRBJ1-5, is SAVISQKPSRDICQRGTSLTIQCQVDSQVTMMFWYRQQPGQSLTLIATANQGSEATYESGFVIDKFPISRPNLTFSTLTVSNMSPEDSSIYLCSVSGGAGNQPQHFGDGTRLSIL.

This chain joins TRBV5-5 and TRBJ2-7, with D maybe TRBD2 (5 bases). CDR3 length: 15 residues. In germline, CDR1 is SGHKS, CDR2 YYEKEE (reference sequence). Trimming stripped 0 bases from V and 6 bases from J, with 16 bases between. The CDR3 spells CASSLGRGGISEQYF. DNA for the CDR3: TGTGCCAGCAGCTTGGGGCGCGGAGGCATTTCCGAGCAGTACTTC.

The chain couples TRBV5-1 to TRBJ2-3, with D perhaps TRBD2 (5 bases). Germline assignment: CDR1 SGHRS and CDR2 YFSETQ. Trimming cost V 5 bases and J 6 bases, with 16 bases left between them. This CDR3 has 14 residues. The CDR3 loop reads CASSSAGRGDTQYF. The CDR3 DNA is TGCGCCAGCAGTTCGGCGGGTCGAGGGGATACGCAGTATTTT.

This clonotype was found many times. This chain uses TRBV10-3 with TRBJ2-1; D is ambiguous. Per the germline V gene, CDR1 is ENHRY and CDR2 is SYGVKD. Trimming cost V 2 bases and J 7 bases, with 6 bases left between them. The CDR3 has 12 residues. CDR3 DNA sequence: TGTGCCATCAGTGAGGAAGGGAATGAGCAGTTCTTC. Amino acids: CAISEEGNEQFF.

At least ten counts were recorded for this clonotype. The chain has TRBV4-1 and TRBJ1-2, with unresolved D. The CDR3 covers 15 residues. Germline lookup yields CDR1 MGHRA and CDR2 YSYEKL. Trimming left V 1 base short and J 6 bases short, with 15 bases between. Here the CDR3 DNA reads TGCGCCAGCAGCCAAGTTTCCGCGGTCGCGGATGGCTACACCTTC. This gives the protein CASSQVSAVADGYTF.

At least ten counts were recorded for this clonotype. The chain recombines TRBV15 with TRBJ2-3; TRBD2 agrees at 8 bases. The CDR3 is made up of 16 amino acids. V gave up 5 bases and J gave up 4 bases; unmatched junction bases: 11. Germline CDR1 reads LNHNV; CDR2 reads YYDKDF (reference sequence). The CDR3 nucleotides are TGTGCCACCAGCTCTCAGCGGGGGTCTGGTGCAGATACGCAGTATTTT. This translates into CATSSQRGSGADTQYF.

In its sample, this clonotype was seen a few times. This sequence joins TRBV20-1 and TRBJ1-1; possibly TRBD1 for D (5 bases). Germline-derived CDR1 and CDR2 are DFQATT and SNEGSKA (reference sequence). V shed 6 bases and J shed 1 base, with 12 bases lying between them. This CDR3 has 13 residues. For the CDR3, the DNA is TGCAGTGCGCCGACAGAGCAGAACACTGAAGCTTTCTTT. Residues: CSAPTEQNTEAFF.

This clonotype was seen repeatedly, ten times or more. The chain joins TRBV27 to TRBJ1-2, with D perhaps matching TRBD1 (5 bases). The germline V gene has CDR1 MNHEY and CDR2 SMNVEV (reference sequence). The length of the CDR3 is 13 residues. Trimming pared 3 bases from V and 7 bases from J, leaving 12 bases between. This CDR3 is CASSFQGSLGYTF. In DNA form, the CDR3 reads TGTGCCAGCAGTTTCCAGGGCTCCCTTGGCTACACCTTC.

The sample holds a few counts of this clonotype. The chain has TRBV19 and TRBJ2-7; D gene unclear. Germline loops: CDR1 LNHDA, CDR2 SQIVND (reference sequence). V was cut by 5 bases and J by 5 bases, with 13 bases left in between. This CDR3 is 13 amino acids long. For the CDR3, the DNA is TGTGCCAGTAGTGACATCCCCAAAGACGAGCAGTACTTC. It is translated as CASSDIPKDEQYF.

This clonotype occurred many times. This sequence joins TRBV29-1 and TRBJ2-1; 7 nucleotides line up with TRBD2. CDR1 is SQVTM and CDR2 is ANQGSEA in the germline V gene. The CDR3 has 14 residues. V lost 4 bases to trimming and J lost 3 bases; unmatched junction nucleotides: 6. In DNA, the CDR3 is TGCAGCGTTGGCCCTAGCGGATACTACAATGAGCAGTTCTTC. It yields the protein CSVGPSGYYNEQFF.